This T cell receptor (beta chain) was sequenced for a study of T-cell memory formation after mild COVID-19. Study results and caveats: Mostly located in CM and EM were contracting CD4+ clones, with contracting CD8+ clones located in EMRA. Specificity for SARS-CoV-2 was not confirmed among the second-wave clones peaking on day 37.

Note on this clonotype: Its antigen is unidentified.

The 5'RACE method, run with constant-segment primers, produced TCR alpha and TCR beta cDNA libraries (carrying sample barcodes and UMIs). TCRdb fed the 5' RACE reads into MiXCR, producing one record per CDR3 protein. The table has about 610,000 distinct CDR3 sequences, around 16% seen once. The sequence came from an adult woman who had mild COVID-19 (a few samples of this study predate the infection). Cell type and time point are not known. The sequencing sample was made of PBMCs or a T cell subset sorted from them (not recorded which).

The CDR3: CSVGQGAANTEAFF. The CDR3 DNA follows: TGCAGCGTTGGACAGGGGGCAGCGAACACTGAAGCTTTCTTT. The J gene is TRBJ1-1, the V gene TRBV29-1; TRBD1 agrees at 10 bases. Germline lookup yields CDR1 SQVTM and CDR2 ANQGSEA. J gave up 1 base and V 4 bases, and 3 bases lay outside the gene matches. The CDR3 runs 14 residues.